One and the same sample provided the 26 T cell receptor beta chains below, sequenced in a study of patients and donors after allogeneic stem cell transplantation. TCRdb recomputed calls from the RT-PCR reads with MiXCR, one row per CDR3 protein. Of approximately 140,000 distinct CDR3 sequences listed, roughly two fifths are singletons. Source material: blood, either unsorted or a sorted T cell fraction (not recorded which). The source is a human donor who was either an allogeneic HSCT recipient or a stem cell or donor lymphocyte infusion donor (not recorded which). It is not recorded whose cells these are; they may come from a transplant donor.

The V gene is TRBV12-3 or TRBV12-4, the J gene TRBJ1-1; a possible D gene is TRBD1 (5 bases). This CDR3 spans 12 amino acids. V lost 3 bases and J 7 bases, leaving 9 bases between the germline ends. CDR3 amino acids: CASSLGQLEAFF. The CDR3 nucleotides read TGTGCCAGCAGTTTGGGGCAGCTTGAAGCTTTCTTT.

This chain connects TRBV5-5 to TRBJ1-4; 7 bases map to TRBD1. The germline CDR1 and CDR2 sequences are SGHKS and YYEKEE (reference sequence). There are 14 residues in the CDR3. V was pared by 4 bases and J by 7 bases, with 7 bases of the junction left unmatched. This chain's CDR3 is CASSRQGGFEKLFF. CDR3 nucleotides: TGTGCCAGCAGCCGACAGGGAGGTTTTGAAAAACTGTTTTTT.

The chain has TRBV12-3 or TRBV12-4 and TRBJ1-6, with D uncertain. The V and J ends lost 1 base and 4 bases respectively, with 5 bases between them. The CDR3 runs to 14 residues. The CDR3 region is CASSLEDYNSPLHF. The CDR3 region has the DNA TGTGCCAGCAGTTTAGAAGATTATAATTCACCCCTCCACTTT.

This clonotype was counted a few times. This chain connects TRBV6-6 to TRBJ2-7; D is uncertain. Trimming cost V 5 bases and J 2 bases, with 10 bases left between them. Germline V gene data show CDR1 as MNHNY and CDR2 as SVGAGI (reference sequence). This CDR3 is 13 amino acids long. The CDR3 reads CASSAPATYEQYF. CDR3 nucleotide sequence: TGTGCCAGCAGTGCTCCTGCGACCTACGAGCAGTACTTC.

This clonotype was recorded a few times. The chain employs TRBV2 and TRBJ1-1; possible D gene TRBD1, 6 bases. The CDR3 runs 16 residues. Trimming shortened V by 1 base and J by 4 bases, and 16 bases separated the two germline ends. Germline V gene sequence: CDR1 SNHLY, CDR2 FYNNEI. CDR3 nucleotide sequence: TGTGCCAGCAGTGAAGACGGGGGCCAGTTGAGCACTGAAGCTTTCTTT. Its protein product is CASSEDGGQLSTEAFF.

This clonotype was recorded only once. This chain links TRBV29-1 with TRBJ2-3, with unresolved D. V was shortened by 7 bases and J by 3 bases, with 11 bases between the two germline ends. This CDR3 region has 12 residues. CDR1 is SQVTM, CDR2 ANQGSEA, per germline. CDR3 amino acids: CSAPGGTDTQYF. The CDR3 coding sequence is TGCAGCGCCCCGGGTGGGACAGATACGCAGTATTTT.

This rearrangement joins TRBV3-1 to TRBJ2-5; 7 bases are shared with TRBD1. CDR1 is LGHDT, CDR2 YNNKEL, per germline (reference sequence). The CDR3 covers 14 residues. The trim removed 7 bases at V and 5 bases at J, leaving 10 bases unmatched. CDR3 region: CASNLEGGAETQYF. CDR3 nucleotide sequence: TGTGCCAGCAACCTGGAAGGGGGCGCGGAGACCCAGTACTTC.

CDR3 protein: CASSTTLTGGRDSPLHF. The CDR3 nucleotides are TGCGCCAGCAGCACGACCCTCACAGGGGGGAGGGATTCACCCCTCCACTTT. The chain couples TRBV5-1 to TRBJ1-6; 8 nucleotides align to TRBD1. The CDR3 runs to 17 residues. Per germline, CDR1 SGHRS and CDR2 YFSETQ. V shed 4 bases, J shed 8 bases, and the junction held 14 bases outside the gene matches.

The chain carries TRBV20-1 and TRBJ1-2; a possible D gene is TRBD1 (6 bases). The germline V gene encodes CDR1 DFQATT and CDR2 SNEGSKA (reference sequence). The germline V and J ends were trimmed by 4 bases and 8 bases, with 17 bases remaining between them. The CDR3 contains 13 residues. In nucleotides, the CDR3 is TGCAGTGCTACGTACAGGGAAGATAGCGGCTACACCTTC. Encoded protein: CSATYREDSGYTF.

This chain's CDR3 is CASSAENSNQPQHF. CDR3 nucleotide sequence: TGTGCCAGCTCAGCGGAGAATAGCAATCAGCCCCAGCATTTT. The J gene is TRBJ1-5, the V gene TRBV25-1; no definite D call. This CDR3 has 14 amino acids. The germline V gene encodes CDR1 MGHDK and CDR2 SYGVNS. V lost 8 bases and J 0 bases, leaving 11 bases between the germline ends.

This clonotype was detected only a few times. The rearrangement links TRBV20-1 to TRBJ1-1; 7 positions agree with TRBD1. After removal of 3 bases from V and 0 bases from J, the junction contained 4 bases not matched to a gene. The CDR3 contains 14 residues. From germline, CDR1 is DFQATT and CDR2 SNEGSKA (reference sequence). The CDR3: CSARRQGMNTEAFF. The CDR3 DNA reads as TGCAGTGCTAGGAGACAGGGTATGAACACTGAAGCTTTCTTT.

CDR3 sequence (DNA): TGTGCCAGCAGTTCCATCGGTCAGCCCCAGCATTTT. The encoded protein is CASSSIGQPQHF. The chain combines TRBV12-3 or TRBV12-4 with TRBJ1-5; D uncertain. The CDR3 consists of 12 residues. The V end lost 4 bases, the J end lost 6 bases, and 7 bases lay between the germline ends.

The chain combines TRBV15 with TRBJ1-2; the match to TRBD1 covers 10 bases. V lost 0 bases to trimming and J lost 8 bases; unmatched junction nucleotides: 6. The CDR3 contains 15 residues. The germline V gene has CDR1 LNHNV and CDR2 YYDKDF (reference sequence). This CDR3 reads CATSRDRQGAGGYTF. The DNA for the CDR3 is TGTGCCACCAGCAGAGATCGACAGGGGGCTGGCGGCTACACCTTC.

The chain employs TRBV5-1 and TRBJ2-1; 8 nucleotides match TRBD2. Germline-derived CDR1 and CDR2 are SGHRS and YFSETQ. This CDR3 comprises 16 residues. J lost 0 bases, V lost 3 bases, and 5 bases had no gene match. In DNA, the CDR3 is TGCGCCAGCAGCTCTAGCGGGCAAAGCTCCTACAATGAGCAGTTCTTC. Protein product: CASSSSGQSSYNEQFF.

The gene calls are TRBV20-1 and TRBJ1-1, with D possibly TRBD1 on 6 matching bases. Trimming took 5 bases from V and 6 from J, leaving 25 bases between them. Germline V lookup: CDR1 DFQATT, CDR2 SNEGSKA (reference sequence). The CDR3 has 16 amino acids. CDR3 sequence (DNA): TGCAGTGCTCCACCACCGACAGGCCCCCTTAACGCTGAAGCTTTCTTT. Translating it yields CSAPPPTGPLNAEAFF.

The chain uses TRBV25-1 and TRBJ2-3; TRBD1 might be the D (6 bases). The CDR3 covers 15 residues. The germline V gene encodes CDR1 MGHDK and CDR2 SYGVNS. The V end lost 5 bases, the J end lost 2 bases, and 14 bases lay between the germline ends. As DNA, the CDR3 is TGTGCCAGCAGTACAGGGCGACCTATCACAGATACGCAGTATTTT. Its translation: CASSTGRPITDTQYF.

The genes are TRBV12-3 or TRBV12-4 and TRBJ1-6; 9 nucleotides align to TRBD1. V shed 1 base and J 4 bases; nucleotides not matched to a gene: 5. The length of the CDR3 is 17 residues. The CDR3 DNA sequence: TGTGCCAGCAGTTTAGGGGCGACAGGGGGTTATAATTCACCCCTCCACTTT. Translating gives CASSLGATGGYNSPLHF.

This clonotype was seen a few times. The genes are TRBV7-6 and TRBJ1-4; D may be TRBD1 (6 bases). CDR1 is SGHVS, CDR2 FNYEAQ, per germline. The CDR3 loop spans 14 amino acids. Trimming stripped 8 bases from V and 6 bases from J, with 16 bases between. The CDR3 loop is CASGSGSGDEKLFF. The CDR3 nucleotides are TGTGCCAGCGGGAGTGGGTCAGGGGATGAAAAACTGTTTTTT.

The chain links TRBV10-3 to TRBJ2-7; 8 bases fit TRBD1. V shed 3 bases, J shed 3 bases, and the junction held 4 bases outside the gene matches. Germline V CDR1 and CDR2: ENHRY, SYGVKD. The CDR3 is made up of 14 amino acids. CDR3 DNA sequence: TGTGCCATCAGTGACCCGGGACAGGACTACGAGCAGTACGTC. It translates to CAISDPGQDYEQYV.

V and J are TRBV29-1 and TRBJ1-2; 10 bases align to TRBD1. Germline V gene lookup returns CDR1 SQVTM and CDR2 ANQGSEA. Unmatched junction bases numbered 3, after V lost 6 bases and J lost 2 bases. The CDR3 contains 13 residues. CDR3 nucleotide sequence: TGCAGCGTGACAGGGGGCCCAAACTATGGCTACACCTTC. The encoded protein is CSVTGGPNYGYTF.

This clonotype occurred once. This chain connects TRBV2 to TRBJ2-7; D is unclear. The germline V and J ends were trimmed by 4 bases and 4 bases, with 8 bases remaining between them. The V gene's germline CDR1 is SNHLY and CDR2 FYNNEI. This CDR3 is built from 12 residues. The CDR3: CASSVLSYEQYV. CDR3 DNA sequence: TGTGCCAGCAGTGTCCTAAGTTACGAGCAGTACGTC.

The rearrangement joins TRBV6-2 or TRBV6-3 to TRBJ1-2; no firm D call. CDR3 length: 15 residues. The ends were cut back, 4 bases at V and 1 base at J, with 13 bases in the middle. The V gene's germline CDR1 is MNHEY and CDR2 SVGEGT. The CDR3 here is CASSSYQEINYGYTF. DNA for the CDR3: TGTGCCAGCAGTTCCTACCAAGAGATTAACTATGGCTACACCTTC.

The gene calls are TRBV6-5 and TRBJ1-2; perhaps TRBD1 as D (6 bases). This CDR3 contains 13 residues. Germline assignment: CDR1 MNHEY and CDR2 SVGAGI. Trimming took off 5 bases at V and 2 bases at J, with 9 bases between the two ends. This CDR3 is CASSLQGNYGYTF. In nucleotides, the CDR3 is TGTGCCAGCAGTCTACAGGGAAACTATGGCTACACCTTC.

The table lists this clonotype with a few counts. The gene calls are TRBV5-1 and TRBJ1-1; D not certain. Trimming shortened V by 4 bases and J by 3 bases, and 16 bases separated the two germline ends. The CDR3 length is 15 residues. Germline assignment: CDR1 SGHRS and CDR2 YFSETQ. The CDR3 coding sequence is TGCGCCAGCAGCCCCCACATACGAATTGACACTGAAGCTTTCTTT. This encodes CASSPHIRIDTEAFF.

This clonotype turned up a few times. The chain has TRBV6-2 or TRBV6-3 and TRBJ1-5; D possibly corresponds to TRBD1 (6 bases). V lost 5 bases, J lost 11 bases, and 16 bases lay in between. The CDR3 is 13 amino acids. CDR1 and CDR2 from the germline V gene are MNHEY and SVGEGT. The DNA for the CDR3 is TGTGCCAGCAGTCGCGGGTCCTCAGGGGCCCAGCATTTT. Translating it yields CASSRGSSGAQHF.

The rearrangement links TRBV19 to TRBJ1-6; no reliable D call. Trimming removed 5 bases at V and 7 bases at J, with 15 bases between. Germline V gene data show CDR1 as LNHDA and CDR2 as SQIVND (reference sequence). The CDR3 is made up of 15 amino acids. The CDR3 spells CASSGLGRSNSPLHF. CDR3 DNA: TGTGCCAGTAGTGGTTTAGGACGCTCAAATTCACCCCTCCACTTT.